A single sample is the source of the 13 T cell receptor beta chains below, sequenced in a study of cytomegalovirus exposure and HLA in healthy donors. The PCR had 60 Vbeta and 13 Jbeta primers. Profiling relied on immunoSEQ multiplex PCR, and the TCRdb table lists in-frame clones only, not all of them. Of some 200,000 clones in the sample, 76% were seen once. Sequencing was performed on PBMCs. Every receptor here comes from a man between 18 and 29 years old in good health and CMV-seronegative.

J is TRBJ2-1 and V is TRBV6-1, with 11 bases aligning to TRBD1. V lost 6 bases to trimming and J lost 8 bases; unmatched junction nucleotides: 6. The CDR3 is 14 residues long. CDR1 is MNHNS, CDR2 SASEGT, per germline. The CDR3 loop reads CASSLDRGRDEQFF. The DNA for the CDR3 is TGTGCCAGCAGCCTGGACAGGGGGCGGGATGAGCAGTTCTTC.

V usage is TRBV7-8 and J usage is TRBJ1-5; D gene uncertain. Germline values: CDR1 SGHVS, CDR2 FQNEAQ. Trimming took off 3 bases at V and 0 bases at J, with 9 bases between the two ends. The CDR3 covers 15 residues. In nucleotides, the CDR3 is TGTGCCAGCAGCTTGGCGGGTTATAGCAATCAGCCCCAGCATTTT. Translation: CASSLAGYSNQPQHF.

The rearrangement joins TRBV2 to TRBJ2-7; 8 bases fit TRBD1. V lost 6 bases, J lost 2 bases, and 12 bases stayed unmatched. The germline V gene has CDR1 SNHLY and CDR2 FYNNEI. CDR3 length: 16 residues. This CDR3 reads CASRVLPGQAAYEQYF. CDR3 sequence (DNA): TGTGCCAGCAGGGTATTGCCGGGACAGGCAGCCTACGAGCAGTACTTC.

CDR3 in DNA: TGTGCCAGCAGCCCGATGGGGGGGGAGGGAGAGACCCAGTACTTC. This translates into CASSPMGGEGETQYF. The chain is built from TRBV9 and TRBJ2-5; 7 nucleotides line up with TRBD2. Germline assignment: CDR1 SGDLS and CDR2 YYNGEE. V lost 4 bases and J lost 4; bases outside the gene matches: 10. The CDR3 length is 15 residues.

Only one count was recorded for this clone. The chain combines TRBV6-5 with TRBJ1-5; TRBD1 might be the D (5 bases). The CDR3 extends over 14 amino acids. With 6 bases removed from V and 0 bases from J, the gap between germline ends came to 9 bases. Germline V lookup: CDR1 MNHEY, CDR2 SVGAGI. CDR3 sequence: CASRRDFSNQPQHF. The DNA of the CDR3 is TGTGCCAGCAGGAGGGACTTTAGCAATCAGCCCCAGCATTTT.

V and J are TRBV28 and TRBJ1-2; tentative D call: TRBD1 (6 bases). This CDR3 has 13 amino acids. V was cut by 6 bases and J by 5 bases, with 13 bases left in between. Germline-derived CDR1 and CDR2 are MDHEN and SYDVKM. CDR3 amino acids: CASSPRGGYGYTF. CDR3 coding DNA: TGTGCCAGCAGCCCCAGGGGAGGGTATGGCTACACCTTC.

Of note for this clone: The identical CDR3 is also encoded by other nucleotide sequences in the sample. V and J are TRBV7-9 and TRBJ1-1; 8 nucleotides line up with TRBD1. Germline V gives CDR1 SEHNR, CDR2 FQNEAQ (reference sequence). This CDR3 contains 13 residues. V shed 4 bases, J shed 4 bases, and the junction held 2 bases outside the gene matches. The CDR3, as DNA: TGTGCCAGCAGCTCCGGGACAGGCACTGAAGCTTTCTTT. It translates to CASSSGTGTEAFF.

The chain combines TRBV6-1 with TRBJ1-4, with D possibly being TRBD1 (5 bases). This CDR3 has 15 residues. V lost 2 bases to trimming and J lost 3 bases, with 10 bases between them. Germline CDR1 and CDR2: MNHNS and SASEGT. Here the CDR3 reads CASSERGGSNEKLFF. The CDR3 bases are TGTGCCAGCAGTGAACGGGGGGGGTCTAATGAAAAACTGTTTTTT.

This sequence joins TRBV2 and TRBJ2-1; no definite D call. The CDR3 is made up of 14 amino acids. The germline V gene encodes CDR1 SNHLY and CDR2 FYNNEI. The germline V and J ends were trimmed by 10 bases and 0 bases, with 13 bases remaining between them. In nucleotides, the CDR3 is TGTGCCAACCAACTAACTTACTCCTACAATGAGCAGTTCTTC. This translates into CANQLTYSYNEQFF. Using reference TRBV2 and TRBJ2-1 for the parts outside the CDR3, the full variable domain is EPEVTQTPSHQVTQMGQEVILRCVPISNHLYFYWYRQILGQKVEFLVSFYNNEISEKSEIFDDQFSVERPDGSNFTLKIRSTKLEDSAMYFCANQLTYSYNEQFFGPGTRLTVL.

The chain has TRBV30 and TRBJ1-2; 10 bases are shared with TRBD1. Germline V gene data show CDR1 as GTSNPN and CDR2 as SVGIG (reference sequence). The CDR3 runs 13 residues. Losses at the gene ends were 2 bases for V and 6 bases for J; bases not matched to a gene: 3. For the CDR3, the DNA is TGTGCCTGGAGTTCCGGGACAGGGGATGGCTACACCTTC. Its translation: CAWSSGTGDGYTF.

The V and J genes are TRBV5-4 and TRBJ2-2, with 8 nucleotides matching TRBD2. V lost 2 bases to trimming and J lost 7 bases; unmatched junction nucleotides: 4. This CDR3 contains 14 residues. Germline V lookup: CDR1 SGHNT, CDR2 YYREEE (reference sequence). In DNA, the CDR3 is TGTGCCAGCAGCTTTGGACTAGCCCACGGGGAGCTGTTTTTT. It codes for CASSFGLAHGELFF.

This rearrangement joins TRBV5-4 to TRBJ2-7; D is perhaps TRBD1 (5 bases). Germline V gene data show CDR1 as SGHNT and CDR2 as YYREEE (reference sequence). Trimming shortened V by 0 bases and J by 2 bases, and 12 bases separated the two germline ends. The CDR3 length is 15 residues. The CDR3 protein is CASSLGQTGTYEQYF. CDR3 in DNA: TGTGCCAGCAGCTTGGGACAGACCGGTACCTACGAGCAGTACTTC.

CDR3 protein: CASSPPAGSNTEAFF. DNA of the CDR3: TGTGCCAGCTCACCACCCGCCGGTTCGAACACTGAAGCTTTCTTT. The chain uses TRBV18 and TRBJ1-1; D call uncertain. This CDR3 is built from 15 residues. The germline V gene encodes CDR1 KGHSH and CDR2 LQKENI. The ends were cut back, 0 bases at V and 1 base at J, with 9 bases in the middle.